This record looks at one TCR beta chain sequence and its context. Its target antigen remains unknown. Base qualities are not recorded, but no much larger clone differs from it by a single base. This sample was included in a study of blood T cells in healthy people across ages (dated by TCRdb to the mid-2010s). A note on the overall study: In model experiments, template switching captured roughly one uniquely barcoded TCR beta cDNA molecule for every two T cells. The study measured age-related changes in TCR beta repertoire diversity using deep sequencing normalized with unique cDNA molecular identifiers. Four age groups were formed from the donors: young (average approximately 15 years), middle-aged (around 37), aged (approximately 60) and long-lived (82). Donors of different ages were randomly distributed across sequencing lanes to avoid experimental bias. For two donors (one aged 18 to 30 and one aged 80 or older), the study analyzed two additional independent replicas of 1 million unique cDNA reads from the same blood draw.

Its CDR3 holds 15 amino acids, cysteine through phenylalanine. The read is trimmed to its CDR3 DNA, 45 bases read in frame from base 1. Germline trimming amounts to 5 bases on V and 0 bases on J, with 3 as the count of junction bases outside the gene matches. Per the germline V gene, SGHTA is the CDR1 and FQGNSA is the CDR2. The donors were 40 or so Caucasian individuals from Russia, aged about 6 to 95 years, who were systemically healthy. Each donor gave about 9.2 milliliters of peripheral blood, drawn into EDTA-treated Vacutainer tubes. Ficoll-Paque density-gradient centrifugation was used to isolate PBMCs, with at least 6 million per sample. Total RNA, at least 6 micrograms per sample, was extracted from PBMCs with Trizol reagent. The percentages of naive CD45RAhigh/CD27high T cells were determined by flow cytometry on a PBMC aliquot from every donor. What the work shows at the level of the full study, not this receptor alone: The long-lived group showed more naive CD4+ T cells, fewer expanded clones and increased TCR diversity than the aged group, suggesting age selection. Because profiling used bulk unsorted PBMCs, naive and antigen-experienced compartments could not be compared conclusively. The CMV infection status of donors was not known, potentially confounding age-related changes in expanded clonotypes. Observed TCR beta diversity correlated strongly with the percentage of naive T cells measured by flow cytometry. Total diversity estimates from one million sequenced T cells were considered lower bounds and underestimates. Observed TCR beta diversity per million T cells fell roughly linearly with age, and a significant reduction was already apparent by age roughly 40.

Receptor amplification or capture employed 5' RACE. Sequencing took place on an Illumina HiSeq 2500. A second PCR of about 6 to 12 cycles was run with a J-beta primer mix and a sample-barcoded 5' primer. A unique molecular identifier was introduced onto each TCR beta cDNA molecule by a template-switch 5' adaptor carrying 12 random nucleotides. Each sample yielded at least 3 million CDR3-containing paired-end reads. The Mint cDNA synthesis kit, primed by a TRBC-specific oligonucleotide, was used to synthesize first-strand cDNA from all RNA. All cDNA was treated with uracil-DNA glycosylase and then went through a first 18-cycle PCR with the universal primers M1SS and BC2_uni_R. The original pipeline was this. Each sample was normalized by randomly selecting 1 million high-quality reads, each carrying a distinct molecular identifier. Reads sharing molecular identifiers were discarded rather than binned into consensus sequences. CDR3 identification, clonotype clustering and error correction used MiTCR with a Q25 quality threshold and the strictest error-elimination algorithm. A nonparametric unseen species model using Euler transformation provided a lower-bound estimate of total TCR beta diversity. TCRdb trimmed public reads at Q25 via fastp, called clones via MiXCR and kept in-frame beta chains. Identical CDR3 proteins give one entry, which carries the most common genes and DNA. None of the V and J calls come from the authors' own analysis; TCRdb made them. The sample profile shows roughly 2 million distinct CDR3 sequences; 40% to 55% of them were found once. The ten largest account for about 2.1% of the sample.

The chain uses TRBV7-2 and TRBJ2-3, with 9 bases aligning to TRBD2. This TCR came from a woman between 35 and 50 years old in good health. The specimen was blood. The sequenced DNA is TGTGCCAGCAGCCGCGGGGGGGAAAGCACAGATACGCAGTATTTT. Its protein is CASSRGGESTDTQYF.